Included here is one T cell receptor beta chain sequence, with context. The antigen is not known. As for time point: persistent/refractory GD, antithyroid drugs over 5 years with positive TRAb. PBMC RNA served as the TCR library source. Sequencing libraries for TCR beta were prepared with iRepertoire HTBI primers and Arm-PCR of CDR3 regions. TCRdb fed the multiplex PCR reads into MiXCR, producing one record per CDR3 protein. Altogether 400,000 to 600,000 distinct CDR3 sequences are present, 20% to 25% being singletons, with the ten largest covering roughly 7.7%. CDR1 and CDR2 (germline): LNHDA, SQIVND (reference sequence). Trimming took off 9 bases at V and 5 bases at J, with 25 bases between the two ends. The CDR3 has 16 residues. This specimen comes from a study of regulatory T cells in long-lasting Graves disease. At the level of the study: More than 5 years of antithyroid drugs with positive TSH receptor antibodies defined persistent Graves' disease.

The study's findings and limits: The study examined only peripheral blood, not thyroid tissue. TCR diversity was lower in persistent Graves' patients (versus newly diagnosed ones).

This TCR came from a female donor with Graves disease. V gene TRBV19 combines with J gene TRBJ1-1, with D possibly TRBD1 on 5 matching bases. The starting material was peripheral blood mononuclear cells (PBMCs), obtained when the disease was refractory, from a patient treated with antithyroid drugs. CDR3 coding DNA: TGTGCCAGCCGCGCGACAGTAGGGTCGGGTTTAACTGAAGCTTTCTTT. Protein product: CASRATVGSGLTEAFF.